This TCR beta chain was retrieved from a study of identical twins. About this clonotype: What it recognizes is unknown.

Findings of the study overall: Insertions were reduced in abundant cord blood beta clonotypes but not in memory repertoires.

MiXCR, applied by TCRdb to the 5' RACE reads, yields one record per CDR3 protein. The sample records fewer than 900,000 distinct CDR3 sequences, roughly 18% being singletons. The CDR3 consists of 17 residues. V gave up 2 bases and J gave up 2 bases; unmatched junction bases: 8. Germline CDR1 reads SGHRS; CDR2 reads YFSETQ. In addition, the sample was reused for a study of T cells expressing NK-cell markers. From that second work: Seven HCMV-seropositive donors and one seronegative donor made up the eight sequenced donors. NKG2C+ dominant clonotypes from several donors made up about 1.0-7.0% of CD8+ T cells. There remained a lack of clarity about HCMV specificity of expanded NKG2C+ T cell clones.

V usage is TRBV5-1 and J usage is TRBJ2-3; 10 nucleotides match TRBD2. This TCR was sampled from a woman between 18 and 30 years old in good health. The sample taken for sequencing was PBMCs. CDR3 residues: CASSFLAGAGITDTQYF. The CDR3 bases are TGCGCCAGCAGCTTTCTAGCGGGGGCAGGGATCACAGATACGCAGTATTTT.